This TCR beta chain came from a study of CD8 T cells in Susac syndrome. From blood CD8+ and CD4+ T cells, TCR beta sequences were generated. Random hexamers were used to reverse transcribe an amount of roughly 0.5 to 1 ug RNA. In TCRdb, the immunoSEQ multiplex PCR reads were re-called with MiXCR into one record per CDR3 protein. The sample contains over 100,000 distinct CDR3 sequences, about 90% of which appear only once. The V gene end was trimmed by 5 bases and the J gene end by 4 bases; junction bases not matched to a gene: 10. Germline CDR1 reads SGHVS; CDR2 reads FNYEAQ. The CDR3 is 17 amino acids.

This TCR was sampled from a human donor in good health. This sequence joins TRBV7-6 and TRBJ2-1; 11 bases agree with TRBD2. Sequencing was carried out using CD4+ T cells from PBMCs. The CDR3 sequence: CASSPILSGGVYNEQFF. CDR3 nucleotide sequence: TGTGCCAGCAGCCCTATCCTTAGCGGGGGGGTTTACAATGAGCAGTTCTTC.